This entry lists 29 T cell receptor beta chains sequenced from one sample in a study of glioma-infiltrating T cells (dated by TCRdb to the mid-2010s). Sequencing took place on an Illumina MiSeq. The iRepertoire nested amplicon-rescue multiplex PCR (arm-PCR) platform was used to amplify TCR alpha and beta CDR3 regions from RNA. The public reads were reanalyzed by TCRdb: fastp trimming at Q25, MiXCR alignment, in-frame beta chains only. Each entry is one CDR3 protein sequence, shown with its most common DNA and genes. The sample table contains around 350,000 distinct CDR3 sequences; only one count was recorded for 41% of them. About 12% of the sample rests with the top ten. Sequenced material: glioma tissue, nonneoplastic brain tissue, or PBMCs (not recorded which). The receptors here all came from a human donor with low-grade glioma or glioblastoma, undergoing nonglioma brain surgery, or in good health (not recorded which).

The gene calls are TRBV2 and TRBJ1-1; D is undetermined. Germline assignment: CDR1 SNHLY and CDR2 FYNNEI. The CDR3 length is 17 residues. Trimming stripped 2 bases from V and 2 bases from J, with 18 bases between. CDR3 sequence (DNA): TGTGCCAGCAGTGAAAGGAAAGGACTCAACCTAAACACTGAAGCTTTCTTT. This translates into CASSERKGLNLNTEAFF.

This clonotype was observed a few times. The rearrangement uses TRBV7-9 and TRBJ1-5, with D hard to call. This CDR3 contains 11 residues. The germline V gene has CDR1 SEHNR and CDR2 FQNEAQ (reference sequence). V was cut by 4 bases and J by 8 bases, with 6 bases left in between. CDR3 in DNA: TGTGCCAGCAGCTCCGGAGAGCCCCAGCATTTT. As protein: CASSSGEPQHF.

As for this clonotype: Possible read error: a much larger clone is one base away. The rearrangement uses TRBV20-1 and TRBJ1-1; 8 positions agree with TRBD1. Per the germline V gene, CDR1 is DFQATT and CDR2 is SNEGSKA (reference sequence). The CDR3 consists of 13 residues. The CDR3 sequence is CSASRGRNTEDFF. In DNA form, the CDR3 reads TGCAGTGCTAGCAGGGGGCGGAACACTGAAGATTTCTTT.

V gene TRBV5-1 combines with J gene TRBJ1-4, with D perhaps TRBD1 (5 bases). The CDR3 is 14 residues long. The germline V and J ends were trimmed by 4 bases and 8 bases, with 15 bases remaining between them. In germline, CDR1 is SGHRS, CDR2 YFSETQ. DNA of the CDR3: TGCGCCAGCAGCCCCCTGGGACCGACCGAAAAACTGTTTTTT. Its protein product is CASSPLGPTEKLFF.

The table lists this clonotype with a few counts. The chain carries TRBV24-1 and TRBJ2-1; possibly TRBD2 for D (6 bases). The CDR3 contains 16 residues. Looked up from germline, CDR1 is KGHDR and CDR2 is SFDVKD. Trimming left V 3 bases short and J 2 bases short, with 13 bases between. The CDR3 region has the DNA TGTGCCACCAGTGATGCGACTAGTCCGGCCTACAATGAGCAGTTCTTC. It specifies CATSDATSPAYNEQFF.

A few counts support this clonotype. The rearrangement uses TRBV20-1 and TRBJ1-6, with 10 bases lining up with TRBD1. Germline assignment: CDR1 DFQATT and CDR2 SNEGSKA (reference sequence). Trimming took 5 bases from V and 5 from J; bases not matched to a gene: 6. The CDR3 contains 15 residues. The CDR3 loop is CSASRTGGHNSPLHF. The CDR3 DNA follows: TGCAGTGCTTCTCGGACAGGGGGACATAATTCACCCCTCCACTTT.

The chain has TRBV4-2 and TRBJ1-2, with 9 bases lining up with TRBD1. Germline V gives CDR1 LGHNA, CDR2 YNFKEQ. The J segment lost 2 bases and the V segment lost 1 base, leaving 2 bases of the junction unmatched. The CDR3 sequence is 15 residues long. CDR3 coding DNA: TGTGCCAGCAGCCAAGGACAGGGGGTCAACTATGGCTACACCTTC. This gives the protein CASSQGQGVNYGYTF.

Only a few counts were recorded for this clonotype. V is TRBV25-1 and J is TRBJ2-1; a possible D gene is TRBD2 (6 bases). Per germline, CDR1 MGHDK and CDR2 SYGVNS. Trimming removed 1 base at V and 0 bases at J, with 10 bases between. The CDR3 loop spans 16 amino acids. CDR3 nucleotides: TGTGCCAGCAGTGAATGGGGGGATAGCTCCTACAATGAGCAGTTCTTC. Translated, it gives CASSEWGDSSYNEQFF.

This clonotype was detected a few times. The chain is built from TRBV7-9 and TRBJ1-4; no definite D call. Trimming removed 6 bases from V and 3 bases from J, with 5 bases in between. Per the germline V gene, CDR1 is SEHNR and CDR2 is FQNEAQ (reference sequence). The CDR3 is 12 residues long. The CDR3 sequence is CASRRPNEKLFF. In nucleotides, the CDR3 is TGTGCCAGCAGGCGGCCTAATGAAAAACTGTTTTTT.

This clonotype was found once. A clone one base away is much larger, so this may be a read error. The CDR3 loop is CASSSRQGDSPLHF. The CDR3 bases are TGTGCCAGCAGTTCCCGACAGGGGGATTCACCCCTCCACTTT. The chain recombines TRBV6-5 with TRBJ1-6; 9 bases are shared with TRBD1. Losses at the gene ends were 4 bases for V and 8 bases for J; bases not matched to a gene: 3. The germline V gene encodes CDR1 MNHEY and CDR2 SVGAGI. CDR3 length: 14 amino acids.

Remarks on this clonotype: A clone one base away is much larger, so this may be a read error. The rearrangement uses TRBV20-1 and TRBJ2-5; TRBD1 might be the D (6 bases). The J call may be mistaken, given a closer DNA end match to TRBJ2-1. Germline CDR1 and CDR2: DFQATT and SNEGSKA (reference sequence). CDR3 size: 14 residues. CDR3 amino acids: CSARDTSFYNEQFF. CDR3 DNA: TGCAGTGCTCGGGACACCAGCTTCTACAATGAGCAGTTCTTC.

This clonotype was picked up many times. The genes are TRBV7-9 and TRBJ1-1, with D uncertain. CDR1 and CDR2 from the germline V gene are SEHNR and FQNEAQ (reference sequence). The CDR3 length is 9 residues. Trimming removed 6 bases from V and 11 bases from J, with 7 bases in between. The CDR3 spells CASSQNAFF. The CDR3 bases are TGTGCCAGCAGTCAAAATGCTTTCTTT.

This clonotype was seen ten or more times. CDR3 DNA: TGCAGTGCTAGCCCGGGACTAGCGGGAGGGCCATCGGAGACCCAGTACTTC. It translates to CSASPGLAGGPSETQYF. The chain has TRBV20-1 and TRBJ2-5; 16 bases are a match to TRBD2. The V gene end was trimmed by 3 bases and the J gene end by 5 bases; junction bases not matched to a gene: 9. Germline-derived CDR1 and CDR2 are DFQATT and SNEGSKA (reference sequence). The CDR3 has 17 amino acids.

This clonotype appeared a few times. The chain has TRBV12-3 or TRBV12-4 and TRBJ2-2; D gene uncertain. V was pared by 2 bases and J by 4 bases, with 11 bases between. This CDR3 contains 15 residues. CDR3 amino acids: CASSLPLLVTGELFF. CDR3 nucleotides: TGTGCCAGCAGTTTACCCCTCCTCGTCACCGGGGAGCTGTTTTTT.

The rearrangement links TRBV20-1 to TRBJ2-7; 7 nucleotides line up with TRBD2. CDR3 length equals 14 residues. Germline lookup yields CDR1 DFQATT and CDR2 SNEGSKA (reference sequence). J lost 5 bases, V lost 2 bases, and 9 bases had no gene match. In DNA form, the CDR3 reads TGCAGTGCTAGAAAGGGCTCGGGGAGGGACGAGCAGTACTTC. Its translation: CSARKGSGRDEQYF.

About this clonotype itself: As the CDR3 is not closed by the conserved phenylalanine or tryptophan, this likely results from a read error. The chain links TRBV6-4 to TRBJ2-2; D is undetermined. The germline V and J ends were trimmed by 3 bases and 5 bases, with 4 bases remaining between them. Germline V gene data show CDR1 as MRHNA and CDR2 as SNTAGT. This CDR3 spans 12 amino acids. In DNA, the CDR3 is TGTGCCAGCAGTGAGGGAACCGGGGAGCTGTTTTCT. Translated, it gives CASSEGTGELFS.

CDR3 DNA: TGTGCCAGCAGCCACGGAAACACTGAAGCTTTCTTT. Translating it yields CASSHGNTEAFF. The chain joins TRBV7-9 to TRBJ1-1; D unclear. Trimming pared 5 bases from V and 2 bases from J, leaving 6 bases between. Germline values: CDR1 SEHNR, CDR2 FQNEAQ (reference sequence). The length of the CDR3 is 12 residues.

The chain employs TRBV29-1 and TRBJ2-7; D is tentatively TRBD1 or TRBD2 (5 bases each). Trimming removed 3 bases at V and 5 bases at J, with 14 bases between. From germline, CDR1 is SQVTM and CDR2 ANQGSEA. The CDR3 is made up of 13 amino acids. In DNA, the CDR3 is TGCAGCGTTGATGGGGGAGAACCCAACGAGCAGTACTTC. Residues: CSVDGGEPNEQYF.

V gene TRBV18 combines with J gene TRBJ2-7; 10 nucleotides line up with TRBD2. Trimming at V came to 8 bases and at J to 0 bases, leaving 4 bases not matched to a gene. The CDR3 sequence is 14 residues long. Germline CDR1 KGHSH, CDR2 LQKENI. CDR3 residues: CASTSGDSSYEQYF. The CDR3 DNA reads TGTGCCAGCACTAGCGGGGACAGCTCCTACGAGCAGTACTTC.

The chain employs TRBV27 and TRBJ2-1; D ambiguous. Trimming stripped 6 bases from V and 6 bases from J, with 12 bases between. From germline, CDR1 is MNHEY and CDR2 SMNVEV (reference sequence). The CDR3 contains 13 residues. CDR3 bases: TGTGCCAGCAGCCAGAAGGGATTCAATGAGCAGTTCTTC. Translated: CASSQKGFNEQFF.

The V call is TRBV29-1, the J call TRBJ2-7; 8 bases are shared with TRBD1. With V trimmed by 4 bases and J by 0 bases, 5 bases remained unmatched. The CDR3 contains 14 residues. CDR1 SQVTM and CDR2 ANQGSEA come from the germline V gene. CDR3 sequence: CSVAGQEASYEQYF. CDR3 in DNA: TGCAGCGTTGCGGGACAGGAGGCCTCCTACGAGCAGTACTTC.

This clonotype showed up just a few times. This rearrangement joins TRBV4-3 to TRBJ1-1; no definite D call. The CDR3 is 15 amino acids. Germline CDR1 and CDR2: LGHNA and YSLEER. Trimming left V 0 bases short and J 1 base short, with 9 bases between. Here the CDR3 DNA reads TGCGCCAGCAGCCAAGATCCCCAGGAGAACACTGAAGCTTTCTTT. Its protein product is CASSQDPQENTEAFF.

V and J are TRBV28 and TRBJ2-1; D possibly matches TRBD1 or TRBD2 (5 bases each). Trimming pared 2 bases from V and 1 base from J, leaving 9 bases between. This CDR3 is 15 amino acids long. Looked up from germline, CDR1 is MDHEN and CDR2 is SYDVKM. CDR3 protein: CASSLLEGSYNEQFF. CDR3 DNA: TGTGCCAGCAGTTTACTAGAGGGGTCCTACAATGAGCAGTTCTTC.

This chain connects TRBV27 to TRBJ2-3; the match to TRBD2 covers 7 bases. The CDR3 spans 16 residues. The ends lost 6 bases at V and 5 bases at J; junction bases unmatched: 14. CDR1 and CDR2 from the germline V gene are MNHEY and SMNVEV (reference sequence). The CDR3 DNA is TGTGCCAGCAGCTCCCTGGGGGGGAGAGGGATAGATACGCAGTATTTT. It codes for CASSSLGGRGIDTQYF.

Of note for this clonotype: The junction departs from the called germline gene at one end, perhaps through a read error. The chain has TRBV27 and TRBJ1-1; no clear D gene. Germline V gene lookup returns CDR1 MNHEY and CDR2 SMNVEV (reference sequence). The CDR3 covers 15 residues. As DNA, the CDR3 is TGTGCCGGCAGTTTATCGAAGGGTATGAACACTGAAGCTTTCTTT. The encoded protein is CAGSLSKGMNTEAFF.

In regard to this clonotype: A single base separates this from a much larger clone, so it may be a read error. This chain connects TRBV10-3 to TRBJ1-5; no clear D gene. This CDR3 spans 14 amino acids. Germline CDR1 and CDR2: ENHRY and SYGVKD. Trimming took off 10 bases at V and 2 bases at J, with 15 bases between the two ends. CDR3 loop: CASGFDDRNQPQHF. CDR3 nucleotides: TGTGCCAGCGGTTTTGATGATCGCAATCAGCCCCAGCATTTT.

This clonotype was observed many times. The chain joins TRBV20-1 to TRBJ1-1, with 8 bases identical to TRBD1. This CDR3 contains 14 residues. J lost 5 bases, V lost 0 bases, and 5 bases had no gene match. From germline, CDR1 is DFQATT and CDR2 SNEGSKA (reference sequence). Written as DNA, the CDR3 is TGCAGTGCTAGAGAGATACAGGGGGGTACTGAAGCTTTCTTT. This encodes CSAREIQGGTEAFF.

This clonotype was seen more than once but under ten times. The rearrangement links TRBV7-9 to TRBJ2-7; possibly TRBD2 for D (6 bases). The CDR3 totals 14 residues. Germline CDR1 is SEHNR and CDR2 is FQNEAQ (reference sequence). Trimming took off 3 bases at V and 3 bases at J, with 12 bases between the two ends. The CDR3 coding sequence is TGTGCCAGCAGCTTGGGACTGTCTGACTACGAGCAGTACTTC. Protein: CASSLGLSDYEQYF.

The CDR3 sequence is CASSQDRHSYEQYF. The CDR3 bases are TGTGCCAGCAGCCAAGACAGGCACTCCTACGAGCAGTACTTC. The V call is TRBV3-1, the J call TRBJ2-7; D unclear. V lost 0 bases, J lost 0 bases, and 6 bases lay in between. The V gene's germline CDR1 is LGHDT and CDR2 YNNKEL (reference sequence). This CDR3 comprises 14 residues.